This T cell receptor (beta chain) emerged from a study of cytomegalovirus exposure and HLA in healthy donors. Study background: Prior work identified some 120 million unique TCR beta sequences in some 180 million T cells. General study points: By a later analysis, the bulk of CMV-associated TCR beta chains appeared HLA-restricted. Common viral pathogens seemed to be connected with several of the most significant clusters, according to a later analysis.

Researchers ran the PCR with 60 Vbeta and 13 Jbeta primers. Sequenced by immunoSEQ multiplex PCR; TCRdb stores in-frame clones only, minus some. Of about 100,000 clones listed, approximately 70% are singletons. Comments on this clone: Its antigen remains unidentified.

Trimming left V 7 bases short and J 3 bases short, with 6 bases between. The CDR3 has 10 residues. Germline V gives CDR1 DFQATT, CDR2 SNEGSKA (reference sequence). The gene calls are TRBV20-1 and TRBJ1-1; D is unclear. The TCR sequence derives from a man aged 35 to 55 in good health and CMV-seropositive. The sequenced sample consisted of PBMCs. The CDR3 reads CSGGHTEAFF. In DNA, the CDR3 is TGCAGTGGTGGGCACACTGAAGCTTTCTTT.